Listed below are T cell receptor beta chains from one sample, sequenced in a study of blood T cell repertoires in COVID-19. Libraries were prepared by immunoSEQ multiplex PCR; TCRdb keeps only in-frame clonotypes and omits some of them. The sample gives under 130,000 clones, roughly 80% of which show up once; 20% to 25% is in the top ten. Specimen: peripheral blood. These receptors were taken from a man between 65 and 79 years old with active or convalescent COVID-19. CDR3s include the opening cysteine and the closing phenylalanine or tryptophan. A D gene is named only where the DNA matches it firmly. Expanded clones get a size class; other rows say once, few or many, or leave the size out.

NA	TRBV14	TRBJ2-5	NA	TGTGCCAGCAGTAACACAAAAGAGACCCAGTACTTC	CASSNTKETQYF
TRBD1	TRBV10-3	TRBJ2-1	NA	TGTGCCACCTCACAGGGGACCACCTACAATGAGCAGTTCTTC	CATSQGTTYNEQFF
NA	TRBV2	TRBJ2-7	NA	TGTGCCAGCAGTGAAGCGCCCAGGAACGAGCAGTACTTC	CASSEAPRNEQYF
TRBD2	TRBV5-4	TRBJ2-7	NA	TGTGCCAGCAGCACCGGGACTAGCGTTTCCTACGAGCAGTACTTC	CASSTGTSVSYEQYF
TRBD2	TRBV9	TRBJ2-3	few	TGTGCCAGCAGCGGAGGTTCGGGACTAGCGGGAAAGGTAGATACGCAGTATTTT	CASSGGSGLAGKVDTQYF
TRBD2	TRBV5-4	TRBJ2-1	once	TGTGCCAGCAGCACGGGACTAGTCAGCTCCTACAATGAGCAGTTCTTC	CASSTGLVSSYNEQFF
NA	TRBV12-3/TRBV12-4	TRBJ1-5	NA	TGTGCCAGCAGTTTAACTGGTAATCAGCCCCAGCATTTT	CASSLTGNQPQHF
TRBD1	TRBV9	TRBJ2-2	few	TGTGCCAGCAGGGGACAGTTCGGGGAGCTGTTTTTT	CASRGQFGELFF
NA	TRBV6-5	TRBJ2-7	NA	TGTGCCAGCAGTCACGACAGTGTTTACGAGCAGTACTTC	CASSHDSVYEQYF
TRBD1	TRBV10-3	TRBJ1-1	NA	TGTGCCATCAGTGTGGGGGACAGGGCGAACACTGAAGCTTTCTTT	CAISVGDRANTEAFF
TRBD1	TRBV2	TRBJ1-4	NA	TGTGCCAGCAGTGTCGTAGGGGCAGGGGGCGAAAAACTGTTTTTT	CASSVVGAGGEKLFF
TRBD1	TRBV19	TRBJ1-2	NA	TGTGCCAGTAGTCCTCGACAGGGCGGATCCCCATATGGCTACACCTTC	CASSPRQGGSPYGYTF
NA	TRBV7-2	TRBJ1-2	NA	TGTGCCAGCAGTCGCAGGCTTTTGTCGGACTATGGCTACACCTTC	CASSRRLLSDYGYTF
NA	TRBV5-1	TRBJ2-5	NA	TGCGCCAGCAGCTTGATTGGACAGAACCAAGAGACCCAGTACTTC	CASSLIGQNQETQYF
NA	TRBV27	TRBJ2-7	NA	NA	CASSTSGGSYEQYF
TRBD1	TRBV5-1	TRBJ2-6	NA	TGCGCCAGCAGCTGGACAGGGGGCCACTCTGGGGCCAACGTCCTGACTTTC	CASSWTGGHSGANVLTF
TRBD1	TRBV3-1/TRBV3-2	TRBJ1-1	NA	TGTGCCAGCAGCCAAGGGACAGGGAATACTGAAGCTTTCTTT	CASSQGTGNTEAFF
TRBD2	TRBV28	TRBJ2-7	NA	TGTGCCAGCAGTTTACCCGGGACTAGCGGGAACGAGCAGTACTTC	CASSLPGTSGNEQYF